This T cell receptor (beta chain) was observed in a study of CD8 T cell repertoires and HIV-1 epitope variants. The overall study: Twenty-five autologous and known Gag and Nef epitope variant peptides each stimulated T cells separately. Tested: three Gag epitope families, Nef HW9 and YT9. Separate from the cultures, 1M uncultured T cells served as baseline.

The germline CDR1 and CDR2 sequences are SGHAT and FQNNGV. The CDR3 is 12 amino acids. V shed 0 bases and J shed 9 bases, with 6 bases lying between them. Sequencing used immunoSEQ multiplex PCR; TCRdb keeps in-frame clones, though not all of them. The sample contains roughly 7,000 clones, around 60% of which appear only once. As regards this clone: Its antigen is undetermined.

The sequenced sample consisted of cultured CD8+ T cells derived from PBMCs. The receptor was isolated from a male donor with HIV. This sequence joins TRBV11-2 and TRBJ2-1; D gene ambiguous. CDR3 DNA: TGTGCCAGCAGCTTAGAGTCCATTGAGCAGTTCTTC. Translation gives CASSLESIEQFF.